Below, 27 T cell receptor beta chains from the same sample are listed, as sequenced in a study of T-cell memory formation after mild COVID-19. TCRdb recomputed calls from the 5' RACE reads with MiXCR, one row per CDR3 protein. Of hundreds of thousands of distinct CDR3 sequences in the sample, 18% are singletons; the top ten hold around 12%. The specimen sequenced was PBMCs or a T cell subset sorted from them (not recorded which). The receptor set was obtained from an adult woman who had mild COVID-19 (a few samples of this study predate the infection). Cell type and time point are not known.

The rearrangement uses TRBV7-3 and TRBJ2-2, with D uncertain. Trimming left V 4 bases short and J 4 bases short, with 4 bases between. Looked up from germline, CDR1 is SGHTA and CDR2 is FQGTGA. This CDR3 spans 12 amino acids. The chain's CDR3 is CASSWSTGELFF. The CDR3 DNA reads TGTGCCAGCAGCTGGAGCACCGGGGAGCTGTTTTTT. Full variable domain (missing parts from reference TRBV7-3 and TRBJ2-2): GAGVSQTPSNKVTEKGKYVELRCDPISGHTALYWYRQSLGQGPEFLIYFQGTGAADDSGLPNDRFFAVRPEGSVSTLKIQRTERGDSAVYLCASSWSTGELFFGEGSRLTVL.

The rearrangement joins TRBV7-8 to TRBJ2-4, with D tentatively TRBD2 (5 bases). There are 17 residues in the CDR3. The V end was cut by 5 bases, the J end by 1 base, with 18 bases between. Germline V gene data show CDR1 as SGHVS and CDR2 as FQNEAQ. Here the CDR3 DNA reads TGTGCCAGCAGCGCCTCCCCGGGGTCACTGGCCAAAAACATTCAGTACTTC. Translation: CASSASPGSLAKNIQYF.

The chain's CDR3 is CASSLEVSSYEQYF. The CDR3 DNA reads as TGTGCCAGCAGCTTGGAGGTCAGCTCCTACGAGCAGTACTTC. J is TRBJ2-7 and V is TRBV7-2; D is perhaps TRBD2 (5 bases). V was shortened by 3 bases and J by 0 bases, with 9 bases between the two germline ends. Germline V CDR1 and CDR2: SGHTA, FQGNSA. The CDR3 loop spans 14 amino acids.

The V and J genes are TRBV2 and TRBJ1-1, with D tentatively TRBD1 (6 bases). The ends were cut back, 8 bases at V and 6 bases at J, with 22 bases in the middle. Germline values: CDR1 SNHLY, CDR2 FYNNEI. CDR3 length equals 15 residues. The CDR3 is CASRQFTGLAPEAFF. In DNA form, the CDR3 reads TGTGCCAGCCGTCAATTTACAGGGTTAGCTCCTGAAGCTTTCTTT.

This chain uses TRBV6-6 with TRBJ2-6; no clear D. Trimming took off 5 bases at V and 0 bases at J, with 5 bases between the two ends. The CDR3 totals 14 residues. Germline assignment: CDR1 MNHNY and CDR2 SVGAGI (reference sequence). The CDR3 nucleotides are TGTGCCAGCAGTCGATTCTCTGGGGCCAACGTCCTGACTTTC. Protein: CASSRFSGANVLTF.

This clonotype was detected only a few times. The chain carries TRBV19 and TRBJ2-1; a weak D match, TRBD1 (6 bases). V was cut by 7 bases and J by 2 bases, with 9 bases left in between. Per the germline V gene, CDR1 is LNHDA and CDR2 is SQIVND (reference sequence). The CDR3 loop spans 13 amino acids. CDR3 protein: CASIGGTYNEQFF. The CDR3 coding sequence is TGTGCCAGTATAGGGGGAACCTACAATGAGCAGTTCTTC.

In this sample, this clonotype turned up a few times. The chain uses TRBV7-3 and TRBJ2-1, with D hard to call. V lost 4 bases and J lost 6, with 10 bases in between. This CDR3 has 13 residues. Germline V lookup: CDR1 SGHTA, CDR2 FQGTGA. The CDR3 loop is CASSSYTVNEQFF. CDR3 bases: TGTGCCAGCAGCTCATATACAGTCAATGAGCAGTTCTTC. The full variable domain, its missing parts supplied by reference TRBV7-3 and TRBJ2-1, is GAGVSQTPSNKVTEKGKYVELRCDPISGHTALYWYRQSLGQGPEFLIYFQGTGAADDSGLPNDRFFAVRPEGSVSTLKIQRTERGDSAVYLCASSSYTVNEQFFGPGTRLTVL.

The table lists this clonotype with a count of one. V gene TRBV12-5 combines with J gene TRBJ1-1; no reliable D call. Trimming cost V 3 bases and J 4 bases, with 9 bases left between them. Germline CDR1 reads LGHNT; CDR2 reads FRNRAP. The CDR3 covers 13 residues. The CDR3 DNA is TGTGCTAGTGGTTTCGATCCCGGCACTGAAGCTTTCTTT. Its translation is CASGFDPGTEAFF.

The chain has TRBV12-3 or TRBV12-4 and TRBJ1-5, with a weak D call TRBD1 (5 bases). CDR3 size: 15 residues. The germline V and J ends were trimmed by 5 bases and 6 bases, with 17 bases remaining between them. CDR3: CASSPDGGFGQPQHF. In DNA, the CDR3 is TGTGCCAGCAGTCCAGACGGGGGATTTGGTCAGCCCCAGCATTTT.

This clonotype was counted a few times. Here the CDR3 DNA reads TGTGCCAGCAGCTTAACGGGGACAGTGGCAGATACGCAGTATTTT. As protein: CASSLTGTVADTQYF. The chain employs TRBV7-2 and TRBJ2-3; TRBD1 aligns across 7 bases. This CDR3 region has 15 residues. CDR1 and CDR2 (germline): SGHTA, FQGNSA. V lost 2 bases, J lost 4 bases, and 6 bases stayed unmatched.

On this clonotype itself: The germline gene is not matched at one end of the junction; a read error may be the cause. J is TRBJ2-1 and V is TRBV14, with D tentatively TRBD1 (6 bases). The germline V gene has CDR1 SGHDN and CDR2 FVKESK. This CDR3 contains 12 residues. CDR3 coding DNA: TGTGCCAGCAGCCAAGCGGACAGTCTGGTGTCCTTC. Amino acids: CASSQADSLVSF.

The CDR3, as DNA: TGCAGCGTTGTAGGCGGGACAGATCAAAGACGAAAACTGTTTTTT. This sequence encodes CSVVGGTDQRRKLFF. This sequence joins TRBV29-1 and TRBJ1-4; 7 bases agree with TRBD1. Trimming removed 4 bases from V and 10 bases from J; junction bases left unmatched: 15. The CDR3 contains 15 residues. Germline V lookup: CDR1 SQVTM, CDR2 ANQGSEA.

The chain couples TRBV12-3 or TRBV12-4 to TRBJ1-2; D might be TRBD1 (5 bases). The CDR3 covers 13 residues. The V gene lost 7 bases and the J gene lost 5 bases, with 14 bases spanning the gap. The CDR3 reads CASTQGPLYGYTF. The DNA of the CDR3 is TGTGCCAGCACCCAGGGCCCTCTATATGGCTACACCTTC.

The V gene is TRBV7-3, the J gene TRBJ1-6; D unresolved. Germline-derived CDR1 and CDR2 are SGHTA and FQGTGA. The CDR3 is 14 residues long. Trimming took off 5 bases at V and 4 bases at J, with 9 bases between the two ends. As DNA, the CDR3 is TGTGCCAGCAGCGTTACCGGATATAATTCACCCCTCCACTTT. It codes for CASSVTGYNSPLHF.

This clonotype was seen more than once but under ten times. The chain couples TRBV19 to TRBJ1-1; D is unclear. Trimming took 5 bases from V and 1 from J, leaving 8 bases between them. Germline values: CDR1 LNHDA, CDR2 SQIVND (reference sequence). CDR3 length equals 13 residues. CDR3 region: CASSGMGNTEAFF. As DNA, the CDR3 is TGTGCCAGTAGTGGTATGGGGAACACTGAAGCTTTCTTT.

This clonotype was found a few times. The chain has TRBV9 and TRBJ1-1; weak D call: TRBD1 (5 bases). The CDR3 runs to 13 residues. V shed 4 bases and J shed 1 base, with 8 bases lying between them. Germline-derived CDR1 and CDR2 are SGDLS and YYNGEE. The CDR3 protein is CASSRGWNTEAFF. CDR3 sequence (DNA): TGTGCCAGCAGCCGGGGGTGGAACACTGAAGCTTTCTTT.

V is TRBV2 and J is TRBJ2-4; TRBD1 matches at 8 bases. Germline CDR1 and CDR2: SNHLY and FYNNEI. The CDR3 length is 14 residues. The J segment lost 8 bases and the V segment lost 5 bases, leaving 8 bases of the junction unmatched. The CDR3 bases are TGTGCCAGCAGTTTCCGCCACAGGGGGTACATTCAGTACTTC. It yields the protein CASSFRHRGYIQYF.

This clonotype has more than one count but fewer than ten. The chain is built from TRBV24-1 and TRBJ2-3, with 9 bases matching TRBD1. CDR1 is KGHDR, CDR2 SFDVKD, per germline. The V and J ends lost 9 bases and 2 bases, in that order; junction bases with no gene match: 5. The CDR3 extends over 14 amino acids. The CDR3 DNA reads as TGTGCCACCGGGGACAGGGCTCCCACAGATACGCAGTATTTT. Amino acids: CATGDRAPTDTQYF.

The chain carries TRBV3-1 and TRBJ1-3; D unresolved. Germline CDR1 and CDR2: LGHDT and YNNKEL (reference sequence). The CDR3 consists of 12 residues. The V and J ends lost 4 bases and 15 bases respectively, with 16 bases between them. The CDR3 spells CASSPNSNHRYF. CDR3 DNA sequence: TGTGCCAGCAGCCCGAACAGTAACCACCGATATTTT.

This rearrangement joins TRBV15 to TRBJ2-3; TRBD2 matches 7 bases. This CDR3 comprises 17 residues. The germline gives CDR1 LNHNV, CDR2 YYDKDF (reference sequence). J lost 6 bases, V lost 4 bases, and 16 bases had no gene match. CDR3 sequence reads: CATSKTSSGVGLDTQYF. The CDR3 DNA sequence: TGTGCCACCAGCAAGACTAGCAGCGGGGTTGGTTTGGATACGCAGTATTTT. The full variable domain, its missing parts supplied by reference TRBV15 and TRBJ2-3, is DAMVIQNPRYQVTQFGKPVTLSCSQTLNHNVMYWYQQKSSQAPKLLFHYYDKDFNNEADTPDNFQSRRPNTSFCFLDIRSPGLGDTAMYLCATSKTSSGVGLDTQYFGPGTRLTVL.

This clonotype was observed a handful of times. The chain couples TRBV29-1 to TRBJ2-1, with D maybe TRBD2 (6 bases). The V gene's germline CDR1 is SQVTM and CDR2 ANQGSEA. Trimming removed 5 bases from V and 4 bases from J, with 9 bases in between. This CDR3 has 12 residues. The CDR3: CSVYGGYNEQFF. DNA for the CDR3: TGCAGCGTTTACGGGGGTTACAATGAGCAGTTCTTC.

There are a few counts of this clonotype. J is TRBJ2-1 and V is TRBV14; 12 bases line up with TRBD2. The V gene's germline CDR1 is SGHDN and CDR2 FVKESK. The CDR3 loop spans 16 amino acids. Trimming at V came to 1 base and at J to 6 bases, leaving 4 bases not matched to a gene. The CDR3 region is CASSQGLAGGLNEQFF. The CDR3 DNA reads as TGTGCCAGCAGCCAAGGGCTAGCGGGGGGGCTCAATGAGCAGTTCTTC.

This clonotype has only a few counts. The chain recombines TRBV27 with TRBJ2-7; D may be TRBD2 (7 bases). Germline CDR1 reads MNHEY; CDR2 reads SMNVEV (reference sequence). The CDR3 consists of 16 residues. The V end lost 2 bases, the J end lost 0 bases, and 14 bases lay between the germline ends. The CDR3 nucleotides are TGTGCCAGCAGTTTAACGCGGGGGCCCTTCTCCTACGAGCAGTACTTC. This sequence encodes CASSLTRGPFSYEQYF.

The J gene is TRBJ2-7, the V gene TRBV4-2; D may be TRBD1 or TRBD2 (5 bases each). V gave up 0 bases and J gave up 3 bases, with 18 bases separating them. CDR1 and CDR2 from the germline V gene are LGHNA and YNFKEQ. The CDR3 is 17 amino acids. The CDR3 DNA reads as TGTGCCAGCAGCCAAGATGCCGGGGCACACCGGGGCTACGAGCAGTACTTC. Translated, it gives CASSQDAGAHRGYEQYF.

The V and J genes are TRBV18 and TRBJ1-3; a possible D gene is TRBD1 (6 bases). The length of the CDR3 is 16 residues. Germline V lookup: CDR1 KGHSH, CDR2 LQKENI. Trimming took 3 bases from V and 0 from J, leaving 12 bases between them. CDR3: CASSPHDRISGNTIYF. CDR3 coding DNA: TGTGCCAGCTCACCTCACGACAGGATCTCTGGAAACACCATATATTTT. Together with reference TRBV18 and TRBJ1-3, the CDR3 gives the full variable domain: NAGVMQNPRHLVRRRGQEARLRCSPMKGHSHVYWYRQLPEEGLKFMVYLQKENIIDESGMPKERFSAEFPKEGPSILRIQQVVRGDSAAYFCASSPHDRISGNTIYFGEGSWLTVV.

This chain connects TRBV20-1 to TRBJ2-1; D is unclear. V lost 2 bases and J 0 bases, leaving 5 bases between the germline ends. Germline CDR1 DFQATT, CDR2 SNEGSKA (reference sequence). The CDR3 runs 13 residues. For the CDR3, the DNA is TGCAGTGCTAGAATGAGCTCCTACAATGAGCAGTTCTTC. As protein: CSARMSSYNEQFF.

This clonotype was observed a handful of times. The rearrangement links TRBV6-5 to TRBJ1-1, with D hard to call. Germline V gene sequence: CDR1 MNHEY, CDR2 SVGAGI. The ends were cut back, 2 bases at V and 2 bases at J, with 9 bases in the middle. This CDR3 region has 14 residues. The CDR3 DNA is TGTGCCAGCAGTTACGGGGTTATAAACACTGAAGCTTTCTTT. Amino acid sequence: CASSYGVINTEAFF.